The 30 T cell receptor beta chains in this list originate from one sample, sequenced in a study of response to subunit inactivated influenza vaccine. TCRdb recomputed calls from the RT-PCR reads with MiXCR, one row per CDR3 protein. Counted here are 430,000 or so distinct CDR3 sequences, approximately 11% occurring once; the ten biggest clones make up about an eighth. The material was PBMCs from blood, obtained about 40 days after vaccination. These receptors came from a man aged 50-60 years who received an inactivated influenza vaccine.

The chain links TRBV7-2 to TRBJ2-1; 14 nucleotides line up with TRBD2. Germline CDR1 reads SGHTA; CDR2 reads FQGNSA. The CDR3 extends over 16 amino acids. Unmatched junction bases numbered 7, after V lost 5 bases and J lost 7 bases. The CDR3 reads CTSSTQTSGRANEQFF. The CDR3 DNA is TGTACCAGCAGCACCCAGACTAGCGGGAGGGCAAATGAGCAGTTCTTC.

This clonotype was counted many times. J is TRBJ2-5 and V is TRBV4-3; D is uncertain. Trimming left V 1 base short and J 5 bases short, with 8 bases between. In germline, CDR1 is LGHNA, CDR2 YSLEER. The CDR3 contains 13 residues. The CDR3 here is CASSQGIGETQYF. Written as DNA, the CDR3 is TGCGCCAGCAGCCAAGGGATAGGGGAGACCCAGTACTTC.

In this sample, this clonotype turned up many times. The rearrangement uses TRBV29-1 and TRBJ1-2; 10 bases agree with TRBD1. CDR3 length: 11 amino acids. Unmatched junction bases numbered 3, after V lost 6 bases and J lost 8 bases. Per the germline V gene, CDR1 is SQVTM and CDR2 is ANQGSEA. CDR3 DNA: TGCAGCGTAGGGACAGGGGTCGGCTACACCTTC. Translated: CSVGTGVGYTF.

The gene calls are TRBV4-2 and TRBJ2-7, with D hard to call. This CDR3 has 16 residues. Germline CDR1 and CDR2: LGHNA and YNFKEQ. V was shortened by 0 bases and J by 2 bases, with 14 bases between the two germline ends. The CDR3 loop is CASSQDQNYIAYEQYF. CDR3 nucleotides: TGTGCCAGCAGCCAAGATCAGAACTATATAGCCTACGAGCAGTACTTC.

This clonotype was detected ten times or more. V is TRBV15 and J is TRBJ2-1; TRBD1 aligns across 7 bases. The CDR3 is 15 residues long. Germline V gives CDR1 LNHNV, CDR2 YYDKDF (reference sequence). Trimming at V came to 4 bases and at J to 4 bases, leaving 7 bases not matched to a gene. This chain's CDR3 is CATSTSRDSYNEQFF. DNA for the CDR3: TGTGCCACCAGCACGTCCCGGGACAGTTACAATGAGCAGTTCTTC.

This clonotype was seen a handful of times. The CDR3 sequence is CASSVRQNTGNTIYF. The CDR3 coding sequence is TGTGCCAGCAGTGTAAGGCAGAATACTGGAAACACCATATATTTT. The chain uses TRBV2 and TRBJ1-3; D gene unclear. V lost 4 bases, J lost 2 bases, and 12 bases lay in between. The CDR3 loop spans 15 amino acids. Germline CDR1 reads SNHLY; CDR2 reads FYNNEI.

V and J are TRBV24-1 and TRBJ2-3; D is perhaps TRBD1 or TRBD2 (5 bases each). Trimming took off 3 bases at V and 4 bases at J, with 10 bases between the two ends. This CDR3 region has 14 residues. Per the germline V gene, CDR1 is KGHDR and CDR2 is SFDVKD. The CDR3 coding sequence is TGTGCCACCAGTGATCGGGGCCGGGCAGATACGCAGTATTTT. Its translation is CATSDRGRADTQYF.

Ten or more counts support this clonotype. The chain couples TRBV12-5 to TRBJ1-1, with D unclear. The V gene's germline CDR1 is LGHNT and CDR2 FRNRAP. The germline V and J ends were trimmed by 5 bases and 5 bases, with 12 bases remaining between them. The CDR3 is 13 residues long. The CDR3 loop reads CASGLDGWTEAFF. In DNA, the CDR3 is TGTGCTAGTGGTCTGGACGGATGGACTGAAGCTTTCTTT.

This chain connects TRBV4-3 to TRBJ2-7; perhaps TRBD1 as D (7 bases). Germline V CDR1 and CDR2: LGHNA, YSLEER. The CDR3 is 16 amino acids. Trimming cost V 1 base and J 4 bases, with 17 bases left between them. CDR3 nucleotides: TGCGCCAGCAGCCAAGGGACTGGAGGGGGCTTATACGAGCAGTACTTC. Residues: CASSQGTGGGLYEQYF.

The CDR3 DNA reads as TGCGCCAGCAGCCCCAAGGCGGGAGGGTTTGATGAGCAGTTCTTC. Its translation is CASSPKAGGFDEQFF. The V and J genes are TRBV4-1 and TRBJ2-1; 9 bases are a match to TRBD2. The junction had 9 bases not matched to a gene; V was cut back by 4 bases and J by 8 bases. Per the germline V gene, CDR1 is MGHRA and CDR2 is YSYEKL. The CDR3 consists of 15 residues.

This clonotype was counted only a few times. The genes are TRBV7-2 and TRBJ1-1, with D perhaps TRBD1 (6 bases). V was cut by 0 bases and J by 1 base, with 18 bases left in between. CDR1 and CDR2 from the germline V gene are SGHTA and FQGNSA. This CDR3 is built from 18 residues. CDR3 amino acids: CASSLAGLGGGGNTEAFF. The DNA for the CDR3 is TGTGCCAGCAGCTTAGCTGGTCTCGGGGGCGGGGGGAACACTGAAGCTTTCTTT.

The V call is TRBV6-5, the J call TRBJ2-2; D may be TRBD2 (6 bases). V lost 5 bases and J 6 bases, leaving 16 bases between the germline ends. The germline V gene has CDR1 MNHEY and CDR2 SVGAGI. The CDR3 sequence is 15 residues long. The CDR3 coding sequence is TGTGCCAGCAGTAACTTCCCGTCTAGCGCCGGGGAGCTGTTTTTT. Translation gives CASSNFPSSAGELFF.

This clonotype was recorded only once. The V and J genes are TRBV29-1 and TRBJ2-2, with 11 bases that match TRBD2. The CDR3 extends over 21 amino acids. The J segment lost 7 bases and the V segment lost 0 bases, leaving 22 bases of the junction unmatched. The germline CDR1 and CDR2 sequences are SQVTM and ANQGSEA. Here the CDR3 DNA reads TGCAGCGTTGAAGATAGCGCGTGGCTAGCGGGAGGTCCGTTGGGGGGCGGGGAGCTGTTTTTT. Translation: CSVEDSAWLAGGPLGGGELFF.

V and J are TRBV10-3 and TRBJ2-7; D perhaps matches TRBD2 (5 bases). The CDR3 spans 14 residues. Trimming left V 6 bases short and J 4 bases short, with 16 bases between. The germline V gene encodes CDR1 ENHRY and CDR2 SYGVKD. The CDR3 reads CAIRDSSAGYEQYF. The CDR3 DNA follows: TGTGCCATCAGGGACTCCAGCGCGGGTTACGAGCAGTACTTC.

This chain links TRBV4-3 with TRBJ2-3; 10 bases match TRBD2. The CDR3 contains 16 residues. The germline V gene has CDR1 LGHNA and CDR2 YSLEER. J was trimmed by 3 bases and V by 0 bases; bases with no gene match: 3. CDR3 residues: CASSQEPSGRTDTQYF. In DNA, the CDR3 is TGCGCCAGCAGCCAAGAACCTAGCGGGAGAACAGATACGCAGTATTTT.

The chain is built from TRBV7-2 and TRBJ2-1, with TRBD2 matching 8 bases. In germline, CDR1 is SGHTA, CDR2 FQGNSA. The CDR3 covers 16 residues. V was pared by 6 bases and J by 4 bases, with 11 bases of the junction left unmatched. CDR3 nucleotides: TGTGCCAGCAGAACTGCGAGCGGGAGTATTTACAATGAGCAGTTCTTC. Translation gives CASRTASGSIYNEQFF.

The J gene is TRBJ2-7, the V gene TRBV4-1, with D perhaps given as TRBD1 or TRBD2 (6 bases each). Trimming shortened V by 2 bases and J by 0 bases, and 14 bases separated the two germline ends. CDR3 size: 16 residues. Germline V gene sequence: CDR1 MGHRA, CDR2 YSYEKL. CDR3 DNA: TGCGCCAGCAGCCAAAAAGGGGGGTTTCCCTCCTACGAGCAGTACTTC. This encodes CASSQKGGFPSYEQYF.

This clonotype occurred a few times. The chain couples TRBV2 to TRBJ2-5; 9 nucleotides agree with TRBD1. The germline CDR1 and CDR2 sequences are SNHLY and FYNNEI. The CDR3 runs 15 residues. With V trimmed by 6 bases and J by 7 bases, 12 bases remained unmatched. CDR3 bases: TGTGCCAGCAGCCCCCCCGGGACAGGGAGGGGGACCCAGTACTTC. This encodes CASSPPGTGRGTQYF.

This clonotype has just a few counts. This chain uses TRBV7-3 with TRBJ2-2; 14 positions agree with TRBD2. V lost 8 bases to trimming and J lost 4 bases; unmatched junction nucleotides: 6. The germline gives CDR1 SGHTA, CDR2 FQGTGA. The CDR3 is 16 amino acids. CDR3: CASGLAGGRSTGELFF. As DNA, the CDR3 is TGTGCCAGCGGACTAGCGGGAGGTCGAAGCACCGGGGAGCTGTTTTTT.

The chain employs TRBV27 and TRBJ1-5; D call uncertain. V was clipped by 6 bases and J by 0 bases, with 12 bases between them. The V gene's germline CDR1 is MNHEY and CDR2 SMNVEV (reference sequence). CDR3 length: 15 residues. The CDR3 nucleotides read TGTGCCAGCAGCGGTCTGTTGGGTAGCAATCAGCCCCAGCATTTT. Residues: CASSGLLGSNQPQHF.

In its sample, this clonotype was seen a few times. This chain links TRBV7-6 with TRBJ1-2, with TRBD1 matching 7 bases. The CDR3 length is 15 residues. J gave up 1 base and V 5 bases, and 7 bases lay outside the gene matches. The germline CDR1 and CDR2 sequences are SGHVS and FNYEAQ. For the CDR3, the DNA is TGTGCCAGCAGCCTGACAGGGTCGGGTAACTATGGCTACACCTTC. This gives the protein CASSLTGSGNYGYTF.

The chain combines TRBV12-3 or TRBV12-4 with TRBJ2-3, with 8 positions matching TRBD2. The J segment lost 4 bases and the V segment lost 3 bases, leaving 6 bases of the junction unmatched. The CDR3 length is 15 residues. The CDR3 coding sequence is TGTGCCAGCAGTTTGGGGGTAGCGGGGCCAGATACGCAGTATTTT. Encoded protein: CASSLGVAGPDTQYF.

This clonotype was detected only a few times. The chain employs TRBV12-3 or TRBV12-4 and TRBJ1-6; the match to TRBD1 covers 7 bases. The CDR3 covers 14 residues. V was pared by 5 bases and J by 7 bases, with 5 bases of the junction left unmatched. The CDR3 spells CASSLQGSNSPLHF. The CDR3, as DNA: TGTGCCAGCAGTCTACAGGGGAGCAATTCACCCCTCCACTTT.

In its sample, this clonotype was seen many times. The V call is TRBV20-1, the J call TRBJ2-1; D possibly corresponds to TRBD2 (6 bases). The V gene lost 0 bases and the J gene lost 2 bases, with 14 bases spanning the gap. This CDR3 has 16 residues. The germline V gene encodes CDR1 DFQATT and CDR2 SNEGSKA (reference sequence). CDR3 amino acids: CSARDFEGGPYNEQFF. CDR3 coding DNA: TGCAGTGCTAGAGATTTTGAGGGAGGACCCTACAATGAGCAGTTCTTC.

Many counts were recorded for this clonotype. The gene calls are TRBV9 and TRBJ2-7; 8 bases match TRBD1. The CDR3 is 14 residues long. V lost 4 bases and J lost 5; bases outside the gene matches: 8. Germline V gene data show CDR1 as SGDLS and CDR2 as YYNGEE. CDR3 in amino acids: CASSPRTGLHEQYF. CDR3 coding DNA: TGTGCCAGCAGCCCAAGGACAGGGCTCCACGAGCAGTACTTC.

The genes are TRBV4-3 and TRBJ2-3, with D perhaps assigned TRBD1 or TRBD2 (6 bases each). The CDR3 runs 17 residues. Germline V lookup: CDR1 LGHNA, CDR2 YSLEER. Trimming cost V 0 bases and J 4 bases, with 17 bases left between them. The CDR3 reads CASSQEGGRGLADTQYF. CDR3 in DNA: TGCGCCAGCAGCCAAGAAGGCGGCAGGGGACTGGCAGATACGCAGTATTTT.

This clonotype was counted only a few times. The rearrangement uses TRBV4-1 and TRBJ2-3; either TRBD1 or TRBD2 may fit D (5 bases each). Germline V lookup: CDR1 MGHRA, CDR2 YSYEKL. V was shortened by 3 bases and J by 2 bases, with 15 bases between the two germline ends. This CDR3 has 16 residues. CDR3 sequence reads: CASSQFRDPATDTQYF. The CDR3 nucleotides are TGCGCCAGCAGCCAGTTCCGGGACCCTGCCACAGATACGCAGTATTTT.

This chain joins TRBV2 and TRBJ2-7, with 7 bases lining up with TRBD1. This CDR3 is built from 14 residues. V was clipped by 6 bases and J by 5 bases; unmatched bases: 10. The germline V gene has CDR1 SNHLY and CDR2 FYNNEI. The CDR3 sequence: CASSRQGKSHEQYF. CDR3 in DNA: TGTGCCAGCAGCCGACAGGGCAAGTCCCACGAGCAGTACTTC.

This chain uses TRBV28 with TRBJ2-7, with D perhaps TRBD2 (7 bases). Germline lookup yields CDR1 MDHEN and CDR2 SYDVKM. This CDR3 has 15 amino acids. Trimming removed 8 bases from V and 4 bases from J, with 21 bases in between. CDR3 nucleotide sequence: TGTGCCAGCCTTCCTTACCGGGGGGCTTCATACGAGCAGTACTTC. It codes for CASLPYRGASYEQYF.

The CDR3 is CASSLGRMSSYEQYF. CDR3 in DNA: TGTGCCAGCAGTTTGGGGCGAATGAGCTCCTACGAGCAGTACTTC. V and J are TRBV27 and TRBJ2-7; a weak D match, TRBD1 (5 bases). Trimming shortened V by 3 bases and J by 0 bases, and 12 bases separated the two germline ends. The CDR3 totals 15 residues. The V gene's germline CDR1 is MNHEY and CDR2 SMNVEV (reference sequence).